This T cell receptor beta chain was sequenced in a study of blood T cell repertoires in COVID-19. Looking at the study overall: The United States, Italy and Spain were the sources of the acute and convalescent COVID-19 samples. Sources were T cells, B-cell-depleted T cells, or PBMCs; the material itself was cDNA or gDNA.

Authors' data handling: Reference gene primer amplification yielded estimated nucleated cell counts. Produced via immunoSEQ multiplex PCR; TCRdb's table is partial and in-frame only. The V and J calls and clone size were taken over from that table, and D and trimming were inferred from the DNA. The data show approximately 240,000 clones, with around nine tenths seen just once and 2% to 2.5% held by the top ten. The V and J ends lost 5 bases and 6 bases, in that order; junction bases with no gene match: 5. Germline CDR1 is LGHNA and CDR2 is YSLEER. The CDR3 loop spans 16 amino acids. The rearrangement joins TRBV4-3 to TRBJ2-2, with TRBD2 matching over 14 bases. What was sequenced was peripheral blood. The sequence was collected from a woman aged 40 to 55 who had recovered from COVID-19. The CDR3 DNA sequence: TGCGCCAGCAGCTCCGGGACTAGCGGGAGTTCCGGGGAGCTGTTTTTT. This encodes CASSSGTSGSSGELFF.